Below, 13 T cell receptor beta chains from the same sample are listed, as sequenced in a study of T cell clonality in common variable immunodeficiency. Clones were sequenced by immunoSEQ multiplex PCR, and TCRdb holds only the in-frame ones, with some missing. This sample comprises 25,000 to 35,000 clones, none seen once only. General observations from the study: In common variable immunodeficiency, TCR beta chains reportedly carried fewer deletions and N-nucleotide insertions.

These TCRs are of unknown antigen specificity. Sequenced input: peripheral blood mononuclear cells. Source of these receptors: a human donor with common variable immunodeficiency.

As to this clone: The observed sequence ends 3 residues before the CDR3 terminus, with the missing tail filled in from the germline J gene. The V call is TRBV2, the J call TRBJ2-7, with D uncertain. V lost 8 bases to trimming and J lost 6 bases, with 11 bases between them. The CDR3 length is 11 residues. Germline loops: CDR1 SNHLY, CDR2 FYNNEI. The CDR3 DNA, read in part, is TGTGCCAGCTCTTCACAGCTCGAG. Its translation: CASSSQLE. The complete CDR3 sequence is CASSSQLEQYF.

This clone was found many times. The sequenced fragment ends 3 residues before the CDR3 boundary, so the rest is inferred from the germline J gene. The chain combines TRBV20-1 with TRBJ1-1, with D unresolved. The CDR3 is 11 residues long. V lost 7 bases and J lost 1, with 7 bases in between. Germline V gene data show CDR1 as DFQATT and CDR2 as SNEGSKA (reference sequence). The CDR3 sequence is CSVPGNTEAFF. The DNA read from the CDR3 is TGCAGTGTCCCCGGGAACACTGAA.

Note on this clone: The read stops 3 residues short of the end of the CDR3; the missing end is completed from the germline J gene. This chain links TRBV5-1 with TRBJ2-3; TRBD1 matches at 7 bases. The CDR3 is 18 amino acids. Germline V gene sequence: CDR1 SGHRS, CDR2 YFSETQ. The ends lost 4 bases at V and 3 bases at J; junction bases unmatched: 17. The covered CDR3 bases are TGCGCCAGCAGCGAACAAACAGGGGCGACCTGGGGAACAGATACG. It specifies CASSEQTGATWGTDT. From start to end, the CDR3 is CASSEQTGATWGTDTQYF.

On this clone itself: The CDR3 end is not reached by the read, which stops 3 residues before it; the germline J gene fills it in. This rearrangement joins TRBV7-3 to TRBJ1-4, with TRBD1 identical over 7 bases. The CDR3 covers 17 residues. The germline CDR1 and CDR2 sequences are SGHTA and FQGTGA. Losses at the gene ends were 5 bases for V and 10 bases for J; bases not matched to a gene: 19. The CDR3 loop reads CASSIRDSLNKAGKLFF. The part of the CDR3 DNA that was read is TGTGCCAGCAGCATCCGGGACAGCCTTAATAAGGCCGGAAAA.

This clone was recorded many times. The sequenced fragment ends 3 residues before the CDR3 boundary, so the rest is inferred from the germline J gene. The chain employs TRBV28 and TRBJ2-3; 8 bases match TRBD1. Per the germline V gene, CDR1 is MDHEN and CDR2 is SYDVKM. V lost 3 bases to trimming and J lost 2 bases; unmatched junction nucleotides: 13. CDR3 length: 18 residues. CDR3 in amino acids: CASSFEDRENLHTDTQYF. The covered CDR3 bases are TGTGCCAGCAGTTTCGAGGACAGGGAGAATTTGCACACAGATACG.

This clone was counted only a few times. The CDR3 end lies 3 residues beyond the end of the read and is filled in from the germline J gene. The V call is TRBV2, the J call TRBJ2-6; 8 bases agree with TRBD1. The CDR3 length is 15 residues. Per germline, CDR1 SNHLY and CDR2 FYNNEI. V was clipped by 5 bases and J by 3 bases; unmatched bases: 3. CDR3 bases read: TGTGCCAGCAGTCCGGACAGGGTTGGGGCCAACGTC. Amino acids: CASSPDRVGANV. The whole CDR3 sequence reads CASSPDRVGANVLTF.

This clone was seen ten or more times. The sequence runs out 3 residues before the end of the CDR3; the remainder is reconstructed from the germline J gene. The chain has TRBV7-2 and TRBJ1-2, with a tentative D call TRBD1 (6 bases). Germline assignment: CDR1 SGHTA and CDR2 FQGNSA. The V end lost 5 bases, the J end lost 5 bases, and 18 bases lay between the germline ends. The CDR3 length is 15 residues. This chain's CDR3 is CASSPARDRMYGYTF. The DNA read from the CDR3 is TGTGCCAGCAGCCCCGCCCGTGACAGGATGTATGGC.

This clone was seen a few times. The DNA read from the CDR3 is TGTGCCAGCAGCTTAGGGACTAGCGGGGGTGAG. It is translated as CASSLGTSGGE. The complete CDR3 reads CASSLGTSGGEQFF. V gene TRBV7-9 combines with J gene TRBJ2-1, with 13 bases aligning to TRBD2. The read finishes 3 residues shy of the CDR3 end, and the germline J gene is used to complete it. The CDR3 totals 14 residues. Germline V gene lookup returns CDR1 SEHNR and CDR2 FQNEAQ (reference sequence). Losses at the gene ends were 1 base for V and 9 bases for J; bases not matched to a gene: 0.

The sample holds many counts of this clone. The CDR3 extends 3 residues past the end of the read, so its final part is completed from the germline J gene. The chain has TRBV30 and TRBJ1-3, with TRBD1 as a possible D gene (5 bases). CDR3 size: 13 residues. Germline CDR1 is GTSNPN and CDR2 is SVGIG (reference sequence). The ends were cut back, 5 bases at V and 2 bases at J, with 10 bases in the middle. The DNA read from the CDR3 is TGTGCCTGGGGGGCAGGCGCTGGAAACACC. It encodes CAWGAGAGNT. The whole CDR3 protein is CAWGAGAGNTIYF.

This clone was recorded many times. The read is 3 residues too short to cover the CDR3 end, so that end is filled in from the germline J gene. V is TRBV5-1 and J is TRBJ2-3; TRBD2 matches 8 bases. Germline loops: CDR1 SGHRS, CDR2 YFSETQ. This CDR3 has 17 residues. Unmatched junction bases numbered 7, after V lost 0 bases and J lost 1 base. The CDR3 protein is CASSLGTSGLRTDTQYF. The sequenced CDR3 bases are TGCGCCAGCAGCTTGGGTACTAGCGGCCTACGCACAGATACG.

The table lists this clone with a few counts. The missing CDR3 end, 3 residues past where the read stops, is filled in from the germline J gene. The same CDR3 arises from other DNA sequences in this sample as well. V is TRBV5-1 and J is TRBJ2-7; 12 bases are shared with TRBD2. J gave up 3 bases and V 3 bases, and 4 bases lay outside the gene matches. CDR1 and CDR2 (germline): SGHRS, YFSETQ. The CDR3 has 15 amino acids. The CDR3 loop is CASSWGTSGFYEQYF. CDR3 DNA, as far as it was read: TGCGCCAGCAGCTGGGGGACTAGCGGGTTCTACGAG.

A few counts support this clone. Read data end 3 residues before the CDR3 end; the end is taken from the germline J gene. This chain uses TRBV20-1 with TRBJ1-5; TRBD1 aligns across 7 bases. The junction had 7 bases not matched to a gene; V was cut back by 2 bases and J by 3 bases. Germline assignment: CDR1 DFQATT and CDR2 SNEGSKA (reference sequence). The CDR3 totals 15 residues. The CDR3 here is CSARPQTGINQPQHF. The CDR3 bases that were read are TGCAGTGCTAGACCGCAGACAGGGATCAATCAGCCC.

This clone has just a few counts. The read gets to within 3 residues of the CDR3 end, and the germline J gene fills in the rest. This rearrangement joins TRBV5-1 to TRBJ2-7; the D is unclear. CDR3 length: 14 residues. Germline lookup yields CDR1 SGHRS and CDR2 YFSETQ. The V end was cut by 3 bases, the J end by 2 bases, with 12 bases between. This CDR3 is CASSSDTTAYEQYF. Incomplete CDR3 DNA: TGCGCCAGCAGCTCCGATACAACCGCCTACGAG.